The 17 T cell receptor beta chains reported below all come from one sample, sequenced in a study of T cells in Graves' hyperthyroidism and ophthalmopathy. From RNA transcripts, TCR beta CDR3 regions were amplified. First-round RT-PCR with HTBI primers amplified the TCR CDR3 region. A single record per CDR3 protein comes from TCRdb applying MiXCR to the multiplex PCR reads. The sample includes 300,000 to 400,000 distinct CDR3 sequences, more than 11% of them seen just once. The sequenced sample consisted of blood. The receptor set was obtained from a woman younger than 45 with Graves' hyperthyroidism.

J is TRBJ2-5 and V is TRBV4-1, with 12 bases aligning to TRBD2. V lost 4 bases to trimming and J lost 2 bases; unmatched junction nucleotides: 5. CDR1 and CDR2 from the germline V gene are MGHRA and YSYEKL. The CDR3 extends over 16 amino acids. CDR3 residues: CASSLPSGREQETQYF. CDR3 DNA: TGCGCCAGCAGCCTCCCTAGCGGGAGGGAACAAGAGACCCAGTACTTC.

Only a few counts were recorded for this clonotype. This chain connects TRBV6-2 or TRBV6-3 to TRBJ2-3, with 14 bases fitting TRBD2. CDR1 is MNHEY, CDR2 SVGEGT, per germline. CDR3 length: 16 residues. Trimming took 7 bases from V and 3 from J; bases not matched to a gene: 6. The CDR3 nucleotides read TGTGCCAGCAACCCGGGACTAGCGGGAGAAACAGATACGCAGTATTTT. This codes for CASNPGLAGETDTQYF.

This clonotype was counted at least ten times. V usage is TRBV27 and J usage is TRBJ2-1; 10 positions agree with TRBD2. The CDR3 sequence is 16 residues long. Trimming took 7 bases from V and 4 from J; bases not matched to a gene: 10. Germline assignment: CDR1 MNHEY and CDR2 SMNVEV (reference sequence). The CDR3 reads CASMSLAGFGYNEQFF. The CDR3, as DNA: TGTGCCAGCATGTCACTAGCGGGATTCGGGTACAATGAGCAGTTCTTC.

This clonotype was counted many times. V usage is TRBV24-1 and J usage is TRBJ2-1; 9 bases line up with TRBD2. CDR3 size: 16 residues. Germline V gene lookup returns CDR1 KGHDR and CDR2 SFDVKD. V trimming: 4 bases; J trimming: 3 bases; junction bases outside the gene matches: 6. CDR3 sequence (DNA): TGTGCCACCAGTGACCTAGCGGGATCAAGCTACAATGAGCAGTTCTTC. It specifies CATSDLAGSSYNEQFF.

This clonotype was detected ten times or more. The CDR3, as DNA: TGTGCCACCAGTGACTGGAAGGGAGGTGGCTACACCTTC. As protein: CATSDWKGGGYTF. The genes are TRBV24-1 and TRBJ1-2; D call uncertain. V lost 4 bases and J 7 bases, leaving 12 bases between the germline ends. CDR3 length: 13 amino acids. Per germline, CDR1 KGHDR and CDR2 SFDVKD.

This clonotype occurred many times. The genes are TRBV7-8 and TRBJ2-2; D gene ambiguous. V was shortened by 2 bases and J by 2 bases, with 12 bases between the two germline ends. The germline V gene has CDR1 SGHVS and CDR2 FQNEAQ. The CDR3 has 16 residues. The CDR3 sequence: CASSLILISNTGELFF. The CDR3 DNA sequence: TGTGCCAGCAGCTTAATTCTAATAAGCAACACCGGGGAGCTGTTTTTT.

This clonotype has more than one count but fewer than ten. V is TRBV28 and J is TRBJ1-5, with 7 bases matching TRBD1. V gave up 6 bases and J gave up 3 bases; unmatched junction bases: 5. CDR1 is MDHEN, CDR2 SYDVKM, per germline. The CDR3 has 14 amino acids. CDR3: CASREGTDNQPQHF. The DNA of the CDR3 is TGTGCCAGCAGGGAAGGGACAGACAATCAGCCCCAGCATTTT. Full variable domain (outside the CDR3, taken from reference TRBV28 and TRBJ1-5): DVKVTQSSRYLVKRTGEKVFLECVQDMDHENMFWYRQDPGLGLRLIYFSYDVKMKEKGDIPEGYSVSREKKERFSLILESASTNQTSMYLCASREGTDNQPQHFGDGTRLSIL.

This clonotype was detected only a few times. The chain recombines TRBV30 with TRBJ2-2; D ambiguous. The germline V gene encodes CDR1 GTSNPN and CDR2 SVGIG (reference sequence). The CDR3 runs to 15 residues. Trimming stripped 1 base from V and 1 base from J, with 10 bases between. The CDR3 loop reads CAWSGFGENTGELFF. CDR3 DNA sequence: TGTGCCTGGAGTGGGTTCGGAGAGAACACCGGGGAGCTGTTTTTT.

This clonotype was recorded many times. This CDR3 is CASSLGSRSTDTQYF. The CDR3 DNA reads TGTGCCAGCAGCTTAGGGAGTCGGAGCACAGATACGCAGTATTTT. The rearrangement joins TRBV11-2 to TRBJ2-3; D ambiguous. Germline V gene sequence: CDR1 SGHAT, CDR2 FQNNGV. The V gene lost 1 base and the J gene lost 0 bases, with 8 bases spanning the gap. The CDR3 spans 15 residues.

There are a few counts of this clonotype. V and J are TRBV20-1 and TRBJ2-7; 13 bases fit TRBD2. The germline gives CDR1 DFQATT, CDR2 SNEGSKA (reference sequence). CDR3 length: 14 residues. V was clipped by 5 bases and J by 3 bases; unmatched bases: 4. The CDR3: CSAGLAGVDYEQYF. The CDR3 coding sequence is TGCAGTGCTGGACTAGCGGGAGTTGACTACGAGCAGTACTTC.

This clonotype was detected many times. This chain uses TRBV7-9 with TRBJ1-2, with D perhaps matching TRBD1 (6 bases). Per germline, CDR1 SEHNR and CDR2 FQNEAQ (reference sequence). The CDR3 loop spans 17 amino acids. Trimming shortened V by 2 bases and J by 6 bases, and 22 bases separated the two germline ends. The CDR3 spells CASSLLPGQFAVNGYTF. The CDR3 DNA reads TGTGCCAGCAGCTTACTACCCGGACAGTTCGCTGTTAATGGCTACACCTTC.

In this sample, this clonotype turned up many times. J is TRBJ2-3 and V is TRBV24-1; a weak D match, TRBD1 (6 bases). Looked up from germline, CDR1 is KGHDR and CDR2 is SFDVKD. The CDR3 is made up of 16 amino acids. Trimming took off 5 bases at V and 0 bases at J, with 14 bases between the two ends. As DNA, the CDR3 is TGTGCCACCAGTGGTCGGGACAAATCTAGCACAGATACGCAGTATTTT. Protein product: CATSGRDKSSTDTQYF.

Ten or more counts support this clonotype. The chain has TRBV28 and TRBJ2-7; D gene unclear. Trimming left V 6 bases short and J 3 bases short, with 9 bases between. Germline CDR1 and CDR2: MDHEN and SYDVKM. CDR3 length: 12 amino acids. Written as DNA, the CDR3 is TGTGCCAGCAGCGCTCAAGGCTACGAGCAGTACTTC. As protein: CASSAQGYEQYF.

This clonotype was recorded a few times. The CDR3 nucleotides read TGTGCCAGCAGCCAAGGGGGACTAGCGGGTCCCTACGAGCAGTACTTC. Its protein is CASSQGGLAGPYEQYF. The rearrangement uses TRBV3-1 and TRBJ2-7, with 12 bases aligning to TRBD2. In germline, CDR1 is LGHDT, CDR2 YNNKEL (reference sequence). V was clipped by 1 base and J by 2 bases; unmatched bases: 3. This CDR3 comprises 16 residues.

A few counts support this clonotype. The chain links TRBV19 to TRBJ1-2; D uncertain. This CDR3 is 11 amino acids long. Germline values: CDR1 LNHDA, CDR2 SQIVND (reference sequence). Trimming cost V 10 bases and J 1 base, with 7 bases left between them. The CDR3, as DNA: TGTGCCACACAGATTAACTATGGCTACACCTTC. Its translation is CATQINYGYTF. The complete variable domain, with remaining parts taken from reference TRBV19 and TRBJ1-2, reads DGGITQSPKYLFRKEGQNVTLSCEQNLNHDAMYWYRQDPGQGLRLIYYSQIVNDFQKGDIAEGYSVSREKKESFPLTVTSAQKNPTAFYLCATQINYGYTFGSGTRLTVV.

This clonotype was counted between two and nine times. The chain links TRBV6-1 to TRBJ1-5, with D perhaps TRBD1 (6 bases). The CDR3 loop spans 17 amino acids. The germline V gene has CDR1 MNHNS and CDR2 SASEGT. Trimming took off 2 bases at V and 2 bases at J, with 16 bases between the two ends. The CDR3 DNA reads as TGTGCCAGCAGTGAACACGGGACAAGGGGAGGCAATCAGCCCCAGCATTTT. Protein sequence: CASSEHGTRGGNQPQHF.

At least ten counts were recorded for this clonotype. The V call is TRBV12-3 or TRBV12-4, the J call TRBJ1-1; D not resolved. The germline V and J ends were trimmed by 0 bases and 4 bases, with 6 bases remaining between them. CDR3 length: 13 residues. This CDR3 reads CASSLAGRTEAFF. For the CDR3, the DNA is TGTGCCAGCAGTTTAGCGGGCCGCACTGAAGCTTTCTTT.